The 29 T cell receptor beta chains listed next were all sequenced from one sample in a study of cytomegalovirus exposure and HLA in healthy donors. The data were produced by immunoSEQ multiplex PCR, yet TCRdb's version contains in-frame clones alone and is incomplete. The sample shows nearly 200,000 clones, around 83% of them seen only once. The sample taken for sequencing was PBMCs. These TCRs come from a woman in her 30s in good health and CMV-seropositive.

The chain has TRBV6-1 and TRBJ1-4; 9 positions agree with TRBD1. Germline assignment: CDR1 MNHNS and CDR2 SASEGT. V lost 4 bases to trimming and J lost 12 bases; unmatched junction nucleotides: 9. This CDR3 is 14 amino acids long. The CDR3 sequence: CASSGQSRTGELFF. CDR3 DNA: TGTGCCAGCAGTGGCCAGTCTCGGACAGGGGAACTGTTTTTT.

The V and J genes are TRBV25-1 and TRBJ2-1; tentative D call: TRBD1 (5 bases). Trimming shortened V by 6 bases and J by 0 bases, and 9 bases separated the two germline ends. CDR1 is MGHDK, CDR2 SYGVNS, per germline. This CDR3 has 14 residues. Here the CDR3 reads CASRLDSSYNEQFF. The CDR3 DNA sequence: TGTGCCAGCAGACTCGACAGCTCCTACAATGAGCAGTTCTTC. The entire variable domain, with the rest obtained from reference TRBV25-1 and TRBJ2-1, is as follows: EADIYQTPRYLVIGTGKKITLECSQTMGHDKMYWYQQDPGMELHLIHYSYGVNSTEKGDLSSESTVSRIRTEHFPLTLESARPSHTSQYLCASRLDSSYNEQFFGPGTRLTVL.

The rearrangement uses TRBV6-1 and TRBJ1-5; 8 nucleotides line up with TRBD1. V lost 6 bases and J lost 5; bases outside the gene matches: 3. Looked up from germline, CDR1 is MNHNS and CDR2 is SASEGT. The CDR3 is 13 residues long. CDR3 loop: CASREQGDQPQHF. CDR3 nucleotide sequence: TGTGCCAGCAGAGAACAGGGGGATCAGCCCCAGCATTTT.

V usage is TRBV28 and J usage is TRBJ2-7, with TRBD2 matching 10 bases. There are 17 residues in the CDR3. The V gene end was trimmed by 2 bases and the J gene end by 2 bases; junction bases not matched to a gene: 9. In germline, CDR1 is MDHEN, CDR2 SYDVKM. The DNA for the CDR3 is TGTGCCAGCAGTTTAAGACTAGCGGGCAACCGACCCTACGAGCAGTACTTC. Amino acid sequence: CASSLRLAGNRPYEQYF.

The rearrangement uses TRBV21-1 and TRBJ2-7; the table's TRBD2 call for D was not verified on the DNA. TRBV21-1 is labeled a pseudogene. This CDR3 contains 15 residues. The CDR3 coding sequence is TGTGCCAGCAGCACGGTAACCCCCCGCTCCTACGAGCAGTACTTC. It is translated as CASSTVTPRSYEQYF.

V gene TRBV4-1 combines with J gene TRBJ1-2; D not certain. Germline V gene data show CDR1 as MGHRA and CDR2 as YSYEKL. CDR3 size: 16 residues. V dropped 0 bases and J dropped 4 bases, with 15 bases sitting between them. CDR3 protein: CASSQDGEGRPYGYTF. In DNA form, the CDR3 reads TGCGCCAGCAGCCAAGATGGGGAGGGTCGTCCCTATGGCTACACCTTC.

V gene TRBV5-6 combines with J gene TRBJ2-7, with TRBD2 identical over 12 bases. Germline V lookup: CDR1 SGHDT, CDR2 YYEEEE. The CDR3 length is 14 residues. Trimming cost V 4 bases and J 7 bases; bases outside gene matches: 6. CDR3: CASSLAGGPWEQYF. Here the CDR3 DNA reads TGTGCCAGCAGCCTAGCGGGAGGGCCGTGGGAGCAGTACTTC.

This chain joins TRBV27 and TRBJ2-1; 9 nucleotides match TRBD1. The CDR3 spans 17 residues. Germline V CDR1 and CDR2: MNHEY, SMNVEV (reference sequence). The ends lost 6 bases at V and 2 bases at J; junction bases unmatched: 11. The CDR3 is CASSGDRASLTYNEQFF. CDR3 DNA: TGTGCCAGCAGCGGGGACAGGGCCTCTCTTACCTACAATGAGCAGTTCTTC.

CDR3 in amino acids: CASSYRDRVAEAFF. The CDR3 bases are TGTGCCAGCAGTTACCGGGACAGGGTTGCCGAAGCTTTCTTT. The chain employs TRBV6-5 and TRBJ1-1; 9 bases are shared with TRBD1. Per germline, CDR1 MNHEY and CDR2 SVGAGI. The CDR3 is 14 amino acids. The V and J ends lost 2 bases and 8 bases, in that order; junction bases with no gene match: 6.

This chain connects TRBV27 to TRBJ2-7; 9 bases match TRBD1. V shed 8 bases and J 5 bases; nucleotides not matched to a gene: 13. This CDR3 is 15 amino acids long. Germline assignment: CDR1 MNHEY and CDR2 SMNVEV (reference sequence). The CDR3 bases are TGTGCCAGCGGAAAGACAGGGGGAATGGCCCACGAGCAGTACTTC. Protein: CASGKTGGMAHEQYF.

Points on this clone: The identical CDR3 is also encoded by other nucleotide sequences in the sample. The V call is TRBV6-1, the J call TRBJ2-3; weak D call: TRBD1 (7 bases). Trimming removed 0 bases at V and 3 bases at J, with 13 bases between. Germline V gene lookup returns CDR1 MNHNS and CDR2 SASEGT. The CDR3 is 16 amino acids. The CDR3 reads CASSEALAGGTDTQYF. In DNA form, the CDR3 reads TGTGCCAGCAGTGAAGCATTGGCAGGGGGGACAGATACGCAGTATTTT.

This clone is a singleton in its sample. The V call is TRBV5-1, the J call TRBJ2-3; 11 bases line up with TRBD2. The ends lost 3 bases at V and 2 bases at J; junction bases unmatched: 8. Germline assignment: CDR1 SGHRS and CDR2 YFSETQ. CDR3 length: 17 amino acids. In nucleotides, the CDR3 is TGCGCCAGCAGCTGGGGGCTAGCGGGAGGTGCCACAGATACGCAGTATTTT. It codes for CASSWGLAGGATDTQYF.

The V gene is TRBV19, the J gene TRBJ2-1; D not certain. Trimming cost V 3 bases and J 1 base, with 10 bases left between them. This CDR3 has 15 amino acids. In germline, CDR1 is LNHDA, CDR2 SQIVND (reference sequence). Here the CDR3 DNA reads TGTGCCAGTAGTATGCAGGTTATATCCTACAATGAGCAGTTCTTC. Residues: CASSMQVISYNEQFF.

The CDR3 reads CASSQGPGRGGVEAFF. The CDR3 DNA is TGTGCCAGCAGCCAAGGCCCCGGGAGGGGCGGCGTTGAAGCTTTCTTT. The rearrangement links TRBV14 to TRBJ1-1; perhaps TRBD1 as D (5 bases). This CDR3 is built from 16 residues. With 1 base removed from V and 7 bases from J, the gap between germline ends came to 19 bases. Per germline, CDR1 SGHDN and CDR2 FVKESK.

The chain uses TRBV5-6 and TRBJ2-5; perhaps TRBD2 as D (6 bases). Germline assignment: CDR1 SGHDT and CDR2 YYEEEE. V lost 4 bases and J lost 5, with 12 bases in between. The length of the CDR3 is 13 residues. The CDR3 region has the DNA TGTGCCAGCAGCCCGGGGAGGTCTGAGACCCAGTACTTC. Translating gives CASSPGRSETQYF.

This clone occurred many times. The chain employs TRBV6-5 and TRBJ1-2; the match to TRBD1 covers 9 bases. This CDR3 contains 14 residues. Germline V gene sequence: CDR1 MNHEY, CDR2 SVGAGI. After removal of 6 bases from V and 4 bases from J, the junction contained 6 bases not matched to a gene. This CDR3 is CASRSGQGTYGYTF. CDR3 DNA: TGTGCCAGCAGATCTGGACAGGGGACCTATGGCTACACCTTC.

CDR3 coding DNA: TGTGCCAGCAGCTTAGTAAGCGGGAGGGAAATAACAGATACGCAGTATTTT. Translation gives CASSLVSGREITDTQYF. The gene calls are TRBV11-2 and TRBJ2-3; 10 bases agree with TRBD2. This CDR3 contains 17 residues. J was trimmed by 3 bases and V by 1 base; bases with no gene match: 7. Germline V gives CDR1 SGHAT, CDR2 FQNNGV.

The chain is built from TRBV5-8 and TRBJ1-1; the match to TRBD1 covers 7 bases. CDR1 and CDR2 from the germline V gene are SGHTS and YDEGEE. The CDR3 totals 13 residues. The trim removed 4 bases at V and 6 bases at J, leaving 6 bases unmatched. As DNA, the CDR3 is TGTGCCAGCAGCCTAACAGGGGTGGCTGAAGCTTTCTTT. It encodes CASSLTGVAEAFF.

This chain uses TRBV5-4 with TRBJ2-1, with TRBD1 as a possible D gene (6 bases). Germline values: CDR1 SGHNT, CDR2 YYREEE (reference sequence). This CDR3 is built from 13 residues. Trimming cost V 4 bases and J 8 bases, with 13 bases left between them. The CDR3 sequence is CASSLTGSDEQFF. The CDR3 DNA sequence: TGTGCCAGCAGCCTCACAGGGAGCGATGAGCAGTTCTTC.

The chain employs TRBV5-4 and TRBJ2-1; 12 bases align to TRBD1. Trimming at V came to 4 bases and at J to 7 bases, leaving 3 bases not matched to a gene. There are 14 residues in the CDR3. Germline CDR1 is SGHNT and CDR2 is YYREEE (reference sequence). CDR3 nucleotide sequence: TGTGCCAGCAGCCGGGACAGGGGGCTTAATGAGCAGTTCTTC. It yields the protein CASSRDRGLNEQFF.

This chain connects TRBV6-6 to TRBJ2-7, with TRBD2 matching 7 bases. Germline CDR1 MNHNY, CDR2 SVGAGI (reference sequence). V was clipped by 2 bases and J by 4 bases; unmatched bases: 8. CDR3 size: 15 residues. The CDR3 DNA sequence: TGTGCCAGCAGTTACCCCGGGACTACGGTTTACGAGCAGTACTTC. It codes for CASSYPGTTVYEQYF.

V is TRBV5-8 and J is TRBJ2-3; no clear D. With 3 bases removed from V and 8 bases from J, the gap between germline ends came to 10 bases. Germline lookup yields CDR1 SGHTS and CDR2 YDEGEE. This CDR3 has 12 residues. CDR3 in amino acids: CASSSRGLTQYF. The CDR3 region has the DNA TGTGCCAGCAGCTCTCGTGGGCTTACGCAGTATTTT.

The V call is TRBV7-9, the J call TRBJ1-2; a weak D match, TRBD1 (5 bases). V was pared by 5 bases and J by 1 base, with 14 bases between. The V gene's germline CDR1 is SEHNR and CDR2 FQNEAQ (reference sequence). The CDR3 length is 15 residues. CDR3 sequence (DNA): TGTGCCAGCAGCGGGAGGGGAAGTGGTAACTATGGCTACACCTTC. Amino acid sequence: CASSGRGSGNYGYTF.

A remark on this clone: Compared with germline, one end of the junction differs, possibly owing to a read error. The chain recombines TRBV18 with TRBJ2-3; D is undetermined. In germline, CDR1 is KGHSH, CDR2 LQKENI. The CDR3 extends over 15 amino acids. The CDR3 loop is CASSPPATGTDTQYF. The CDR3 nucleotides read TGTGCCAGCTCCCCACCAGCTACTGGCACAGATACGCAGTATTTT.

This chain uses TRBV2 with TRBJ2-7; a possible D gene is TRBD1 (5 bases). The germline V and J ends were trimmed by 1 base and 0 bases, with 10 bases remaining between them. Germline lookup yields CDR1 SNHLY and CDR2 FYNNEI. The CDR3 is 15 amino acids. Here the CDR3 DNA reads TGTGCCAGCAGTGAAGAAGGGGCGGCCTCCTACGAGCAGTACTTC. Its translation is CASSEEGAASYEQYF.

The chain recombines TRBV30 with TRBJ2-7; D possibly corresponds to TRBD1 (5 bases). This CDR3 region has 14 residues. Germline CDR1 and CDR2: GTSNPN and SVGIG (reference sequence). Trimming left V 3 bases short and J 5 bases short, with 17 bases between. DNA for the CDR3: TGTGCCTGGAGGGGCCCCCGACAGTCCCACGAGCAGTACTTC. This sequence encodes CAWRGPRQSHEQYF. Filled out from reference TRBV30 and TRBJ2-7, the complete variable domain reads SQTIHQWPATLVQPVGSPLSLECTVEGTSNPNLYWYRQAAGRGLQLLFYSVGIGQISSEVPQNLSASRPQDRQFILSSKKLLLSDSGFYLCAWRGPRQSHEQYFGPGTRLTVT.

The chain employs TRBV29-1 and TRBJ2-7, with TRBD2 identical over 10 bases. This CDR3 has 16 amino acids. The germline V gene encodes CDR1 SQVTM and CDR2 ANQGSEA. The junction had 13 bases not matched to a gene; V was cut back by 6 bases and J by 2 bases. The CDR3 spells CSVMRTSGAPTYEQYF. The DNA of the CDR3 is TGCAGCGTCATGCGGACTAGCGGAGCCCCCACCTACGAGCAGTACTTC.

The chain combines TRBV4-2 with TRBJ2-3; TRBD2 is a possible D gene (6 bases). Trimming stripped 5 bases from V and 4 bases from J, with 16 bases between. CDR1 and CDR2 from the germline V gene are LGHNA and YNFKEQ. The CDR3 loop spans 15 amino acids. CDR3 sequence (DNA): TGTGCCAGCAGCACAGAGGGAGGAGGCGCAGATACGCAGTATTTT. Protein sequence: CASSTEGGGADTQYF.

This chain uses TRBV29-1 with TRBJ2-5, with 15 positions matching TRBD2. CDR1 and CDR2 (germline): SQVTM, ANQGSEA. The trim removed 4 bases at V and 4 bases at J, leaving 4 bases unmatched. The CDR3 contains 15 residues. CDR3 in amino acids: CSVVPGLAGGETQYF. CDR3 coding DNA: TGCAGCGTTGTTCCGGGACTAGCGGGGGGAGAGACCCAGTACTTC.